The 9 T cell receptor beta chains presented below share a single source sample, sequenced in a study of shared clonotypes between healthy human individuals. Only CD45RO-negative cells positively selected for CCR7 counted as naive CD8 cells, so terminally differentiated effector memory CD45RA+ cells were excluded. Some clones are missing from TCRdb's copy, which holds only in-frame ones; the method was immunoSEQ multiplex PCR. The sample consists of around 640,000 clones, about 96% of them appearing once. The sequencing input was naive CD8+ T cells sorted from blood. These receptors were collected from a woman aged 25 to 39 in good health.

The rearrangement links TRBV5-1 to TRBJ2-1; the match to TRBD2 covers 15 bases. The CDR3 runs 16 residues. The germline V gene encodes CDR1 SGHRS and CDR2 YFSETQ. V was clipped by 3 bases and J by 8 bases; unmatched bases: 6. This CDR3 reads CASSWTSGRALDEQFF. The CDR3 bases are TGCGCCAGCAGCTGGACTAGCGGGAGGGCTTTAGATGAGCAGTTCTTC.

The CDR3 DNA reads TGCGCCAGCAGCCAGTCACCGGGACAGGGACCCTACGAGCAGTACTTC. This codes for CASSQSPGQGPYEQYF. The chain couples TRBV4-1 to TRBJ2-7; TRBD1 agrees at 9 bases. Trimming took 3 bases from V and 2 from J; bases not matched to a gene: 8. Germline CDR1 is MGHRA and CDR2 is YSYEKL. This CDR3 region has 16 residues.

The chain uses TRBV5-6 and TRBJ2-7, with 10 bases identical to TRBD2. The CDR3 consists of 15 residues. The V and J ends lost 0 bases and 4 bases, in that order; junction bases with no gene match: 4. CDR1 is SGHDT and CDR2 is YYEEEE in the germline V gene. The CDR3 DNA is TGTGCCAGCAGCTTGGCAGCGGGAGGGTTGTACGAGCAGTACTTC. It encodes CASSLAAGGLYEQYF.

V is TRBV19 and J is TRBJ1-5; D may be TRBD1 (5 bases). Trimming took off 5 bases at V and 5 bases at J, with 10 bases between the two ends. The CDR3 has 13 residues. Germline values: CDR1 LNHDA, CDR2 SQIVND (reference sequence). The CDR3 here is CASSPPGDQPQHF. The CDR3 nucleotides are TGTGCCAGTAGTCCCCCGGGGGATCAGCCCCAGCATTTT.

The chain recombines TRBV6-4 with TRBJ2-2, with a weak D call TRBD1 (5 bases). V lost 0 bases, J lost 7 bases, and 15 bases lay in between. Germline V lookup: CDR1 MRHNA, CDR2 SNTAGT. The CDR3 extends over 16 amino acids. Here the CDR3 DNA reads TGTGCCAGCAGTGACTCCCTGGCAGGGAAAAGCGGGGAGCTGTTTTTT. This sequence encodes CASSDSLAGKSGELFF.

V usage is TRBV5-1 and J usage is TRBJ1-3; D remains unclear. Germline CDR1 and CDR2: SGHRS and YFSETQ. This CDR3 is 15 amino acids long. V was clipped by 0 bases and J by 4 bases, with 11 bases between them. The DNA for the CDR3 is TGCGCCAGCAGCTTGGATGAGCGGCACGGAAACACCATATATTTT. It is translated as CASSLDERHGNTIYF.

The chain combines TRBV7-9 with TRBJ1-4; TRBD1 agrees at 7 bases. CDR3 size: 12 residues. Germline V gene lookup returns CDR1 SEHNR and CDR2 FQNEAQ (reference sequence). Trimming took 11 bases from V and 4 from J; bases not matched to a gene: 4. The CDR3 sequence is CAGGQSNEKLFF. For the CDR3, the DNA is TGTGCCGGGGGACAGAGTAATGAAAAACTGTTTTTT.

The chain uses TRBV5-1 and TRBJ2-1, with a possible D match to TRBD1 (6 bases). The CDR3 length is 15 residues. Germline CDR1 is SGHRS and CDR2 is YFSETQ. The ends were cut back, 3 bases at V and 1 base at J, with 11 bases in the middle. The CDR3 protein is CASSWTAVSYNEQFF. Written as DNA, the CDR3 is TGCGCCAGCAGCTGGACAGCAGTTTCCTACAATGAGCAGTTCTTC.

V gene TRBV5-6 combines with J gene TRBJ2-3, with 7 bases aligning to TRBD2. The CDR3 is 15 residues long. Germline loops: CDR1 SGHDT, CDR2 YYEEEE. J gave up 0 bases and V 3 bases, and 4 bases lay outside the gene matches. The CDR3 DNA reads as TGTGCCAGCAGCTCCGGGACTATAAGCACAGATACGCAGTATTTT. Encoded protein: CASSSGTISTDTQYF. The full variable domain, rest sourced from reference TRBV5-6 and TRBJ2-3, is DAGVTQSPTHLIKTRGQQVTLRCSPKSGHDTVSWYQQALGQGPQFIFQYYEEEERQRGNFPDRFSGHQFPNYSSELNVNALLLGDSALYLCASSSGTISTDTQYFGPGTRLTVL.